The subject of this entry is one T cell receptor beta chain. Antigen: not known. The data derive from a study of beta chain features in type 1 diabetes. Findings and limits, study-wide: Across all four CD4+ subsets, people with type 1 diabetes showed modestly shorter TCRB CDR3s.

Sequenced material consisted of expressed TCRB transcripts (all of the isolated RNA was reverse transcribed). Using immunoSEQ multiplex PCR, the repertoire was profiled, and TCRdb retains in-frame clones only, with some absent. The data contain around 310,000 clones, about 13% of them seen just once; the ten biggest clones take up roughly 0.015%. CDR1 and CDR2 from the germline V gene are KGHSH and LQKENI. V shed 3 bases and J shed 8 bases, with 14 bases lying between them. This CDR3 region has 14 residues. The receptor's source is a woman aged 18 to 35 with type 1 diabetes. V gene TRBV18 combines with J gene TRBJ2-1; D is perhaps TRBD2 (5 bases). The sequenced material came from naive CD4+ T cells from blood. DNA for the CDR3: TGTGCCAGCTCACCGGGAGCCGTTGGGCATGAGCAGTTCTTC. This encodes CASSPGAVGHEQFF.